These 9 T cell receptor beta chains originate from one sample sequenced in a study of T cell changes during pregnancy in multiple sclerosis. Some clones are missing from TCRdb's copy, which holds only in-frame ones; the method was immunoSEQ multiplex PCR. Here the sample spans 40,000 to 50,000 clones, under 95% being singletons. This sample comprised CD4+ T cells from peripheral blood mononuclear cells, obtained in the third trimester of pregnancy. The receptors shown here come from a female donor with multiple sclerosis, enrolled in a pregnancy study.

V usage is TRBV18 and J usage is TRBJ1-2; D gene unclear. The germline CDR1 and CDR2 sequences are KGHSH and LQKENI. The V gene lost 3 bases and the J gene lost 4 bases, with 18 bases spanning the gap. The CDR3 has 16 residues. The CDR3 sequence: CASSPGGSSWVYGYTF. CDR3 sequence (DNA): TGTGCCAGCTCACCTGGCGGAAGCTCGTGGGTCTATGGCTACACCTTC.

CDR3 residues: CASSEDRPAGVAERRGEETQYF. The CDR3 DNA sequence: TGTGCCAGCAGTGAAGATAGGCCCGCGGGGGTAGCGGAAAGGAGGGGAGAAGAGACCCAGTACTTC. The chain recombines TRBV6-1 with TRBJ2-5, with 7 nucleotides matching TRBD2. CDR3 length equals 22 residues. The V gene's germline CDR1 is MNHNS and CDR2 SASEGT. J lost 3 bases, V lost 1 base, and 26 bases had no gene match.

The chain has TRBV2 and TRBJ1-2; D remains ambiguous. There are 13 residues in the CDR3. Trimming took 4 bases from V and 7 from J, leaving 13 bases between them. CDR1 and CDR2 (germline): SNHLY, FYNNEI. Here the CDR3 reads CASSGMRTIGYTF. In nucleotides, the CDR3 is TGTGCCAGCAGTGGGATGAGGACTATTGGCTACACCTTC. The entire variable domain, with the rest obtained from reference TRBV2 and TRBJ1-2, is as follows: EPEVTQTPSHQVTQMGQEVILRCVPISNHLYFYWYRQILGQKVEFLVSFYNNEISEKSEIFDDQFSVERPDGSNFTLKIRSTKLEDSAMYFCASSGMRTIGYTFGSGTRLTVV.

This clone was counted a few times. This rearrangement joins TRBV6-5 to TRBJ1-2; D possibly corresponds to TRBD1 (6 bases). This CDR3 comprises 13 residues. CDR1 is MNHEY and CDR2 is SVGAGI in the germline V gene. V was shortened by 4 bases and J by 8 bases, with 14 bases between the two germline ends. Here the CDR3 DNA reads TGTGCCAGCAGTTCCCTCACAGGGTTAGGCTACACCTTC. Translation: CASSSLTGLGYTF.

This chain links TRBV28 with TRBJ2-3, with a weak D call TRBD1 (6 bases). This CDR3 region has 15 residues. Germline V gene data show CDR1 as MDHEN and CDR2 as SYDVKM. Trimming pared 5 bases from V and 3 bases from J, leaving 15 bases between. CDR3 loop: CASSPNRARTDTQYF. CDR3 DNA: TGTGCCAGCAGTCCGAACAGGGCTCGGACAGATACGCAGTATTTT.

V gene TRBV2 combines with J gene TRBJ1-4, with 9 bases aligning to TRBD1. CDR1 SNHLY and CDR2 FYNNEI come from the germline V gene. The length of the CDR3 is 14 residues. The V segment lost 7 bases and the J segment 8 bases; nucleotides outside the gene matches: 8. CDR3 residues: CASTRDREVEKLFF. For the CDR3, the DNA is TGTGCCAGCACCAGGGACAGGGAGGTAGAAAAACTGTTTTTT.

V gene TRBV6-6 combines with J gene TRBJ2-1, with 9 bases that match TRBD1. CDR3 length equals 15 residues. V was clipped by 2 bases and J by 10 bases; unmatched bases: 9. The germline gives CDR1 MNHNY, CDR2 SVGAGI (reference sequence). For the CDR3, the DNA is TGTGCCAGCAGTTACGGGACAGGGTCTGGTCTGGAGCAGTTCTTC. This sequence encodes CASSYGTGSGLEQFF.

The CDR3: CASSPPKNTGELFF. The CDR3 nucleotides are TGTGCCAGCAGCCCTCCTAAGAACACCGGGGAGCTGTTTTTT. V is TRBV7-9 and J is TRBJ2-2; no reliable D call. The CDR3 is 14 amino acids. The V and J ends lost 5 bases and 1 base respectively, with 8 bases between them. Germline assignment: CDR1 SEHNR and CDR2 FQNEAQ (reference sequence).

This chain uses TRBV27 with TRBJ2-2; 13 bases map to TRBD2. CDR1 is MNHEY and CDR2 is SMNVEV in the germline V gene (reference sequence). V lost 7 bases, J lost 5 bases, and 16 bases stayed unmatched. This CDR3 is 19 amino acids long. The CDR3 protein is CASTPRSARTSGRTGELFF. The CDR3 DNA sequence: TGTGCCAGCACCCCCAGGTCGGCGAGGACTAGCGGGAGAACCGGGGAGCTGTTTTTT.